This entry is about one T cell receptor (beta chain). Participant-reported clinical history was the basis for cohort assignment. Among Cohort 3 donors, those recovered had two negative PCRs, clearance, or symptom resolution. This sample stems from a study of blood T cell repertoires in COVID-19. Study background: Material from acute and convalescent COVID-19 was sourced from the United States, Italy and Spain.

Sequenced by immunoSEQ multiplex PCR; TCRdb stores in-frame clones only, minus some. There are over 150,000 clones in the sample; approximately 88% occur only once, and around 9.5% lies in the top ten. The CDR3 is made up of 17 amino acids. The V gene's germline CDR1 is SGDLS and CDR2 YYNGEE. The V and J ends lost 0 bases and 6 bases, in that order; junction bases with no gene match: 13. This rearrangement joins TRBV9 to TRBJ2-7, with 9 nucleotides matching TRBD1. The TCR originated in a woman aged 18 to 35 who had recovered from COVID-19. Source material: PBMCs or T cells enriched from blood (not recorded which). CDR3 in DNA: TGTGCCAGCAGCGTAGACCCCTCCCGGGACAGGGCCAGCGAGCAGTACTTC. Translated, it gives CASSVDPSRDRASEQYF.